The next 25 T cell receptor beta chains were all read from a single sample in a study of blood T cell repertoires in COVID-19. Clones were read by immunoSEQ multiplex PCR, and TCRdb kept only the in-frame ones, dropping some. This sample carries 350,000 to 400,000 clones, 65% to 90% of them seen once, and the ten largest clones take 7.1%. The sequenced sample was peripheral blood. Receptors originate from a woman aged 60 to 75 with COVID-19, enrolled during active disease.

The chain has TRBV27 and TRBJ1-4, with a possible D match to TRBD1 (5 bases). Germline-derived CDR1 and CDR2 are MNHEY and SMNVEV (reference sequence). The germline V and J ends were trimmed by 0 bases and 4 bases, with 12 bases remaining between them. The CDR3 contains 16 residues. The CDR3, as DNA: TGTGCCAGCAGTTTATCTCTACAGGTCCGTAATGAAAAACTGTTTTTT. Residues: CASSLSLQVRNEKLFF.

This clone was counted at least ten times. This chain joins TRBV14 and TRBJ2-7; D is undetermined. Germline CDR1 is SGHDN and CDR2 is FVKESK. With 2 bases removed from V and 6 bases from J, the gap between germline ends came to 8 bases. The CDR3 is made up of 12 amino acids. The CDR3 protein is CASSQRHSEQYF. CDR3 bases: TGTGCCAGCAGCCAACGTCACTCCGAGCAGTACTTC.

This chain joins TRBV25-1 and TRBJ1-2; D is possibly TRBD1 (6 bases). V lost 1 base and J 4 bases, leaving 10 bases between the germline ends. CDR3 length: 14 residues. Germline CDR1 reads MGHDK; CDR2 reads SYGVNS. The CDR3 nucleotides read TGTGCCAGCAGTGAATCTGGGGGCTCCTATGGCTACACCTTC. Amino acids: CASSESGGSYGYTF.

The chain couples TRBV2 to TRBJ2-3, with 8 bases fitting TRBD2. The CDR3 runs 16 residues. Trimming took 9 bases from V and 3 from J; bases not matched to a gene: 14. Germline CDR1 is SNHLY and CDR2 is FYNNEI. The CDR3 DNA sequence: TGTGCCAGGGACTACACGACTAGCGAGGGAACAGATACGCAGTATTTT. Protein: CARDYTTSEGTDTQYF.

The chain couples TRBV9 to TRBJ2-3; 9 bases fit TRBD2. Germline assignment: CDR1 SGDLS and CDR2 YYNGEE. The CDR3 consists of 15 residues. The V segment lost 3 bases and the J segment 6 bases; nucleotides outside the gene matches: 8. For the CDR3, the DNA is TGTGCCAGCAGCGCGCGGGAGGGGGCAGAGGATACGCAGTATTTT. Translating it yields CASSAREGAEDTQYF. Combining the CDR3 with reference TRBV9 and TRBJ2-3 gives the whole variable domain DSGVTQTPKHLITATGQRVTLRCSPRSGDLSVYWYQQSLDQGLQFLIQYYNGEERAKGNILERFSAQQFPDLHSELNLSSLELGDSALYFCASSAREGAEDTQYFGPGTRLTVL.

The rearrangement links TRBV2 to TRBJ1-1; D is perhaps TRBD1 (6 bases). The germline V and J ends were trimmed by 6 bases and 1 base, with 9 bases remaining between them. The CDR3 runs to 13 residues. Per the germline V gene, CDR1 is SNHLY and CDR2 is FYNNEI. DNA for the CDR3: TGTGCCAGCAGGGGGGCCCCGAACACTGAAGCTTTCTTT. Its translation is CASRGAPNTEAFF.

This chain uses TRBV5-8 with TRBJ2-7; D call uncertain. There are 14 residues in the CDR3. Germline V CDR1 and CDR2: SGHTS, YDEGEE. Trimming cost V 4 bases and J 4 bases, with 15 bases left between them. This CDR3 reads CASSILPGRYEQYF. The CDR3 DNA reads TGTGCCAGCAGCATTCTCCCGGGTAGATACGAGCAGTACTTC.

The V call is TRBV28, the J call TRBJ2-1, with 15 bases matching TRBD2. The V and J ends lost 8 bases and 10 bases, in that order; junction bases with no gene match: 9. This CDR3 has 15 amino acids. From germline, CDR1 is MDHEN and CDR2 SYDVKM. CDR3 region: CASASGLAGGGEQFF. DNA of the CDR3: TGTGCCAGCGCATCGGGACTAGCGGGGGGCGGAGAGCAGTTCTTC.

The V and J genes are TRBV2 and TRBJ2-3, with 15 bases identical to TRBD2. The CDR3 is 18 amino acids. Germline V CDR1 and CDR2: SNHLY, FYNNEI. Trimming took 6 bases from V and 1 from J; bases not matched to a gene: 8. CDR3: CASRWTSGGASGTDTQYF. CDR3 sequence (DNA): TGTGCCAGCAGGTGGACTAGCGGGGGGGCCTCCGGCACAGATACGCAGTATTTT.

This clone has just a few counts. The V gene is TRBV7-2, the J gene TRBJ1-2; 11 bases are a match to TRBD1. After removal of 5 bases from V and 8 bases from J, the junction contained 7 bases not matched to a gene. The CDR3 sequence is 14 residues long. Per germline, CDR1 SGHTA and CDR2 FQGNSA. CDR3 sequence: CASSGRDRGGGYTF. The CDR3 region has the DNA TGTGCCAGCAGCGGCCGGGACAGGGGGGGCGGCTACACCTTC.

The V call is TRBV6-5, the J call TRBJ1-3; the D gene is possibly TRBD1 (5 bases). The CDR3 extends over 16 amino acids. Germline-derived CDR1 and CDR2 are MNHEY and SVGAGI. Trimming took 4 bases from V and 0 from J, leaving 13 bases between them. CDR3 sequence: CASSLGYGGSGNTIYF. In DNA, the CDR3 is TGTGCCAGCAGTTTGGGGTACGGGGGCTCTGGAAACACCATATATTTT.

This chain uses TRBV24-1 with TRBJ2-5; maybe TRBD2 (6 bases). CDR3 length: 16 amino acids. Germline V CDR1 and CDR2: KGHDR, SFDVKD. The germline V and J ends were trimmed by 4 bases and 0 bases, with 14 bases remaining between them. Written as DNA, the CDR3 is TGTGCCACCAGTGACCCCCAACCGGGGGACCAAGAGACCCAGTACTTC. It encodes CATSDPQPGDQETQYF.

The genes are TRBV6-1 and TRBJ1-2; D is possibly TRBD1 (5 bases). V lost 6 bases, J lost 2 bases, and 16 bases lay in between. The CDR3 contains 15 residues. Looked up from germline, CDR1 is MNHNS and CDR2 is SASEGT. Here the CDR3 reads CASRPPSDRNYGYTF. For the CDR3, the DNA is TGTGCCAGCAGACCCCCCTCCGACAGAAACTATGGCTACACCTTC.

The CDR3 protein is CASSLGGGFNGYTF. The CDR3 nucleotides read TGTGCCAGCAGCTTAGGGGGCGGCTTTAATGGCTACACCTTC. The chain carries TRBV5-4 and TRBJ1-2, with 7 bases that match TRBD1. The V gene's germline CDR1 is SGHNT and CDR2 YYREEE (reference sequence). The CDR3 consists of 14 residues. Losses at the gene ends were 2 bases for V and 6 bases for J; bases not matched to a gene: 7.

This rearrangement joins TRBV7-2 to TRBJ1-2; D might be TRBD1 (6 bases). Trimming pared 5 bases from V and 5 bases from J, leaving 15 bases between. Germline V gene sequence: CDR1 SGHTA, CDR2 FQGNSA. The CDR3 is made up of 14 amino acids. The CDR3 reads CASSEGGSGYGYTF. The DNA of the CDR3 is TGTGCCAGCAGCGAGGGGGGGTCGGGGTATGGCTACACCTTC.

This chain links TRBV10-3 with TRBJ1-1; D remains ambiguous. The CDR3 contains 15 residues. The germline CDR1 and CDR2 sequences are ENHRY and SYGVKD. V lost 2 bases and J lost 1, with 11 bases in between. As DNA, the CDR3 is TGTGCCATCAGTGAGAAAGGAGCCCCGAACACTGAAGCTTTCTTT. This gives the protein CAISEKGAPNTEAFF.

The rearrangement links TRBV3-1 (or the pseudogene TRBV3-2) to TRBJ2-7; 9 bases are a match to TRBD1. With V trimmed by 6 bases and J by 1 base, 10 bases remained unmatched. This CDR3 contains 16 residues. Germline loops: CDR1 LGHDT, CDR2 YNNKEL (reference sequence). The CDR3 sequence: CASRHTGTGSSYEQYF. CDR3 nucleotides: TGTGCCAGCAGACATACCGGGACAGGGTCGTCCTACGAGCAGTACTTC.

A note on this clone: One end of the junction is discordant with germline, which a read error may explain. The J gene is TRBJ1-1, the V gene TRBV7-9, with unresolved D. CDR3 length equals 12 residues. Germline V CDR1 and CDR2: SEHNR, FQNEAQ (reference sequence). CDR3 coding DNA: TGTGCCAGCAGCTTAGATGGGCAGGAAGGTTTCTTT. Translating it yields CASSLDGQEGFF.

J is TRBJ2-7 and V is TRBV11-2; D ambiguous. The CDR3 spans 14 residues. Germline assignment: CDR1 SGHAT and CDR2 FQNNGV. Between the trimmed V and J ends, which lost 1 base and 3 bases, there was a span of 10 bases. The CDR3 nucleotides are TGTGCCAGCAGCTTAGGACACCCTCTCTACGAGCAGTACTTC. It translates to CASSLGHPLYEQYF.

This CDR3 is CASSYDHRGLGETQYF. The CDR3 nucleotides are TGTGCCAGCAGTTACGATCACAGGGGGCTGGGGGAGACCCAGTACTTC. The chain employs TRBV6-5 and TRBJ2-5, with 9 bases fitting TRBD1. Trimming cost V 2 bases and J 5 bases; bases outside gene matches: 9. CDR1 and CDR2 from the germline V gene are MNHEY and SVGAGI. The CDR3 runs to 16 residues.

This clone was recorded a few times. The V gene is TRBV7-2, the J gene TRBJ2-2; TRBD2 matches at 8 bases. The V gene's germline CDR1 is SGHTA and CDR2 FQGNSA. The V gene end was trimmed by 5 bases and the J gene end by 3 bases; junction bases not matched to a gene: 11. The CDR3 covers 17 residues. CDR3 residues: CASSHPWAGGHTGELFF. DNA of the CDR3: TGTGCCAGCAGCCATCCCTGGGCGGGGGGCCACACCGGGGAGCTGTTTTTT.

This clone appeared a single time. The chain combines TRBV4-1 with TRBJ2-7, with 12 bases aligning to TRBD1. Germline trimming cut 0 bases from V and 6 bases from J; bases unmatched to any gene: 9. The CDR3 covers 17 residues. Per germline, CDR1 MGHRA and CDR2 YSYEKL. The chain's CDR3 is CASSQETPGTGGLEQYF. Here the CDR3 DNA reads TGCGCCAGCAGCCAAGAGACTCCCGGGACAGGGGGCCTCGAGCAGTACTTC.

The CDR3 loop reads CASTRGGTEAFF. CDR3 coding DNA: TGTGCCAGCACCAGGGGTGGCACTGAAGCTTTCTTT. The chain joins TRBV5-4 to TRBJ1-1; D possibly corresponds to TRBD1 (6 bases). Germline CDR1 is SGHNT and CDR2 is YYREEE (reference sequence). Trimming left V 6 bases short and J 4 bases short, with 10 bases between. This CDR3 comprises 12 residues.

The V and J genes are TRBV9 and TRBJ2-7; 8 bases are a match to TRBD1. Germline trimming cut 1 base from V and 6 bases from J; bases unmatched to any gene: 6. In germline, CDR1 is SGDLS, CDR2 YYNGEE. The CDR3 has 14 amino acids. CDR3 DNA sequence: TGTGCCAGCAGCGTACGCGACAGGGGCTTCGAGCAGTACTTC. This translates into CASSVRDRGFEQYF.

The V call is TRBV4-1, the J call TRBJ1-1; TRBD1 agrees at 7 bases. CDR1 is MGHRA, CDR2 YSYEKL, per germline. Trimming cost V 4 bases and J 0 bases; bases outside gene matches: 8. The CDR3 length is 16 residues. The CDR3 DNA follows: TGCGCCAGCAGCCGGCCCAGGGGGGAACTGAACACTGAAGCTTTCTTT. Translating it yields CASSRPRGELNTEAFF.